This T cell receptor beta chain was documented in a study of cytomegalovirus exposure and HLA in healthy donors (dated by TCRdb to the late 2010s). About the study as a whole: An earlier analysis of approximately 600 of the donors reported 250 to 300 Gb of sequence data and some 100 million unique TCR beta sequences from some 180 million T cells. About 310 gigabases of sequencing data and approximately 93 million unique TCR sequences were included in an early release covering roughly 600 HLA-typed donors. Of the roughly 390 genotyped donors, around 81% fell in the genetic ancestry cluster associated with self-reported Caucasian donors. The study aimed to test whether cataloging public T cell receptors could reveal signatures of past pathogen exposure. The study profiled the T cell repertoires of about 720 subjects by immunosequencing and related them to cytomegalovirus serostatus. Besides the first cohort of some 670 subjects, a separate validation cohort made up of 95 to 150 different subjects was used. To predict cytomegalovirus infection status, the study combined high-throughput TCR immunosequencing, statistical association of individual TCRs with disease status, and machine learning. To study patterns of TCR occurrence, a later analysis re-analyzed previously published TCR beta repertoires from 500 to 850 donors and added high-resolution HLA genotyping. In the later analysis, no new phenotypic data were used to find candidate immune exposures; instead, reliance was placed on TCR beta sequences and their occurrence across donors. An earlier analysis of around 640 of the donors used high-throughput TCR beta sequencing to judge whether each TCR beta V gene segment behaved as functional or pseudogenic. Donor age, sex, ethnicity and CMV serostatus were collected together with the repertoire data. In a later genetic analysis, genome-wide SNP genotypes for 398 of the 666 donors were used, and that subset was treated as a discovery cohort. All discovery cohort repertoires had been generated using a single sequencing platform. HLA typing included class I and class II loci at four-digit resolution. The number of donors typed differed by locus, with about 629-630 for A, B, C, DRB1 and DQB1, around 520 for DQA1, approximately 570 for DPA1, and around 460 for DPB1. Four to six DR-DQ haplotypes were handled as single units for association and clustering, since linkage in the cohort was strong. Among some 410 genotyped donors of the cohort, an average of 235,054 unique TCR beta nucleotide sequences were sequenced per donor, around 20% of them non-productive. Summary of the overall study and its limitations: Some IMGT-functional V segments, including TRBV6-2 and TRBV6-3, could not be told apart with the 87-base-pair reads, so those segments were excluded. In both the original and validation cohorts, the classifier was reported to diagnose cytomegalovirus status with high specificity and sensitivity. Immune exposure information for the cohort was limited to CMV serostatus. The authors suggested that the approach could potentially be extended to other disease states and immunological phenotypes. According to a later analysis, most CMV-associated TCR beta chains appeared to be HLA-restricted, and the HLA associations seemed to be driven largely by CMV exposure. In the study, approximately 160 TCR beta chains were listed as associated with cytomegalovirus. Most TCR sequences were seen in very few donors, while some public TCRs were found in many individuals. The earlier analysis of 587 of the donors excluded around 17 rarely observed V segments, including chromosome 9 orphons, because counts were too low. A further reported finding was that TCR beta sequences accurately predicted the HLA-A and HLA-B alleles for most subjects in the first cohort. Because HLA typing was unavailable for some donors at each locus, only the typed subset was used in association tests. Linkage disequilibrium might explain the correlated functional status among segregating V segments, but an unknown experimental factor could not be ruled out. Compared with the 666-donor mean, donors in an Asian-associated ancestry cluster had fewer N-insertions in productive TCRs, according to a later genetic analysis. Broadly in line with IMGT annotations, most TCR beta V segments showed up in productive rearrangements about 87% or about 30% of the time in an earlier analysis of about 500 of the donors. Compared with equally common non-associated chains, HLA-associated TCR beta chains in a later analysis were more clonally expanded and had lower generation probabilities. When HLA alleles, especially DR and DQ, strongly co-occurred, TCR associations were difficult to assign to individual alleles. In vitro tests confirmed that three of the cytomegalovirus-associated TCR beta chains recognize cytomegalovirus antigens. Several of the top co-occurrence clusters appeared to be linked to parvovirus B19, influenza, CMV and Epstein-Barr virus, according to a later analysis. In a later genetic analysis, a missense DCLRE1C variant was associated with V-gene and J-gene trimming of TCR beta chains, and the association was replicated in an independent cohort. At a false discovery rate of 0.05, a later analysis linked roughly 17,000 TCR beta sequences to specific HLA alleles. Roughly uniform sequencing depth across donors was assumed in presence/absence analyses, although this assumption may not hold. In a later analysis, the rate of TCR association differed among HLA loci, with DRB1 alleles having the most associated TCRs and HLA-C alleles having the fewest. Only TCR beta chains were sequenced in this cohort, and the absence of alpha or paired-chain data limited detectable features. The sequencing pipeline was judged likely to have produced a cluster of highly shared sequence variants as a technical artifact.

Library construction relied on the immunoSEQ multiplex PCR assay. The multiplex PCR relied on a mix of 60 forward primers for TCR Vbeta segments and 13 reverse primers for TCR Jbeta segments. The CDR3 region of rearranged TCR beta genes was amplified from genomic DNA by a multiplex PCR assay. The Illumina HiSeq System was used to sequence the amplified TCR beta libraries as 87-base-pair reads. Regarding the original processing steps: In a later analysis, some 80 million unique TCR beta chains were counted across the 500 to 700 repertoires, and roughly 11 million of these chains were shared by at least two donors. Raw reads were error-corrected and collapsed into unique sequences by a nearest-neighbor algorithm in which closely related sequences were merged to remove PCR and sequencing errors. Alignment of CDR3 sequences to IMGT reference sequences was used to assign V, D and J gene segments. For a sequence to be retained, a match of at least six nucleotides was required to both a V gene segment and a J gene segment. Rearrangements were called productive when the CDR3 lacked stop codons and stayed in frame with V and J; all others were non-productive. CDR3 was defined according to IMGT convention as the region running from the second conserved V-encoded cysteine to the conserved J-encoded phenylalanine. In an earlier analysis of approximately 500 of the donors, sequences lacking an unambiguous match to a single V gene segment were excluded. An earlier analysis of a few hundred of the donors called V segments functional above 56.7% productive rearrangements and segregating when the between-donor standard deviation exceeded 5%. A statistical classification framework was developed to diagnose cytomegalovirus status using the catalog of TCR beta chain sequences. V and J gene assignment, in a later analysis, came from comparing TCR nucleotide sequences with IMGT/GENE-DB human TR gene sequences. Using the TCRdist pipeline, a later analysis assigned CDR3 sequences along with most-parsimonious VDJ recombination scenarios. In a later analysis, each TCR beta chain was defined by its CDR3 amino acid sequence together with its V-gene family, and reads lacking a unique V-gene family were excluded. To address suspected cross-contamination and a sequencing artifact, a later analysis removed over 500 highly shared, low-generation-probability nucleotide sequences. In a later analysis, a clonal expansion index for each public chain was calculated from normalized within-repertoire ranks of inferred template counts. Generation probabilities in a later analysis came from a VDJ recombination model fitted to out-of-frame rearrangements, and those results were checked against IGoR. In a later analysis, hypergeometric tests were used to score TCR-TCR, TCR-HLA and TCR-CMV co-occurrence, with a repertoire-size bias correction applied to TCR pairs. False discovery rates were estimated in a later analysis by permuting HLA or CMV assignments 20 times. In a later analysis, co-occurring TCRs were grouped with DBSCAN, and TCRdist sequence similarity was added when clustering was performed within HLA-allele-positive subsets. For co-occurrence clustering, repertoires with fewer than 30,000 or more than 120,000 public chains were excluded, along with roughly 5 repertoires with anomalous nucleotide sharing. The table was pulled from immuneACCESS by TCRdb, which kept in-frame rearrangements only. Such tables lose some clones; where checked, under half of the loss comes from unresolved V genes, and the rest has no known cause. V, J and clone size are those of that table, while D and trimming were read from the DNA. Present in this sample are about 140,000 clones, 65% to 85% of which were seen just once. 2% to 2.5% of the sample is taken by the ten largest.

From the cysteine up to the phenylalanine, the CDR3 has a length of 13 residues. The CDR3 DNA has 39 bases and is translated from base 1. At the junction V is shortened by 0 bases and J by 7 bases, with 9 bases in between. CDR1 and CDR2, looked up from the germline V gene, are SGHTA and FQGTGA. The cohort consisted of 650 to 700 healthy bone marrow donors. At the time of sampling, all cohort members were nominally healthy, though unrecorded immune exposures were likely present. The donor was CMV seronegative and was included in the group of 352 seronegative cohort members. A peripheral blood sample was collected from each donor, and TCR beta sequencing was performed on peripheral blood mononuclear cells. Genomic DNA was extracted from the blood cell samples with the Qiagen DNeasy Blood Extraction Kit. As concerns this clone: Its target antigen remains unknown. Per-base qualities were not stored, and no clone one base away is much larger.

The chain was built from TRBV7-3 and TRBJ2-5; the D segment cannot be called with confidence. Sequences were obtained from PBMCs. The TCR originated in a man aged 50-60 years in good health and CMV-seronegative. The CDR3 reads CASSLTEAGTQYF. The DNA sequence is as follows: TGTGCCAGCAGCTTAACAGAGGCTGGGACCCAGTACTTC.